Listed below are T cell receptor beta chains from one sample, sequenced in a study of T-cell memory formation after mild COVID-19. In TCRdb, the 5' RACE reads were re-called with MiXCR into one record per CDR3 protein. The table records roughly 240,000 distinct CDR3 sequences, roughly 14% of them present only once. The specimen was PBMCs or a T cell subset sorted from them (not recorded which). These receptors originate from an adult woman who had mild COVID-19 (a few samples of this study predate the infection). Cell type and time point are not known. The CDR3 runs from the conserved cysteine through the conserved F or W. Each record gives: clone size, D gene, J gene, V gene, CDR3 protein. A D gene is named only where the DNA matches it firmly. Expanded clones are given a class, and other clones once, few, many or no size at all.

size: many
D: -
J: TRBJ2-3
V: TRBV12-3/TRBV12-4
CDR3: CASSFPVPEANTQYF

size: -
D: -
J: TRBJ1-1
V: TRBV18
CDR3: CASSGRLNTEAFF

size: -
D: TRBD2
J: TRBJ2-5
V: TRBV5-1
CDR3: CASSSTSGRQETQYF

size: -
D: TRBD1
J: TRBJ2-7
V: TRBV30
CDR3: CAWTPQGGAYEQYF

size: -
D: -
J: TRBJ2-3
V: TRBV5-1
CDR3: CASSLSGLGTDTQYF

size: -
D: -
J: TRBJ2-6
V: TRBV5-1
CDR3: CASSHRDPKGANVLTF

size: few
D: -
J: TRBJ1-6
V: TRBV12-3/TRBV12-4
CDR3: CASSLNQGNSPLHF

size: few
D: -
J: TRBJ2-5
V: TRBV5-1
CDR3: CASSLSTRDSQETQYF

size: -
D: -
J: TRBJ1-1
V: TRBV15
CDR3: CATSRPWGLEAFF

size: many
D: -
J: TRBJ2-5
V: TRBV12-3/TRBV12-4
CDR3: CASSSGSQTQYF

size: many
D: TRBD1
J: TRBJ1-2
V: TRBV4-2
CDR3: CASSQSPGQGFGGYTF

size: -
D: TRBD2
J: TRBJ2-1
V: TRBV20-1
CDR3: CSARESRGGSYNEQFF

size: -
D: -
J: TRBJ2-7
V: TRBV20-1
CDR3: CSAPRQVPYEQYF

size: few
D: TRBD2
J: TRBJ2-3
V: TRBV6-4
CDR3: CASSDSPLARGDTQYF

size: many
D: TRBD1
J: TRBJ2-1
V: TRBV20-1
CDR3: CSATPGQYNEQFF

size: -
D: -
J: TRBJ2-2
V: TRBV7-9
CDR3: CASSLGVRATGELFF